One sample yielded the 22 T cell receptor beta chains listed below, sequenced in a study of tumor-infiltrating lymphocytes in primary liver carcinoma. Unsorted whole blood yielded the blood RNA, and germline DNA was also extracted. The authors made TCR beta cDNA from 400 to 600 ng total RNA with a constant-region primer. The TCR beta library was amplified through three nested multiplex PCR rounds in a modified ARM-PCR procedure. In the first two PCR rounds, TRBV1-TRBV30 forward primers were paired with a C-beta reverse primer, and each round lasted approximately 10 cycles. TCRdb re-analysed the multiplex PCR reads in MiXCR, keeping a single row per CDR3 protein. The sample consists of approximately 330,000 distinct CDR3 sequences, roughly two thirds of them appearing once. Sequencing was done on a sample of peripheral blood. The receptor source for this set is a middle-aged man with primary liver carcinoma and hepatitis B virus infection.

In the case of this clonotype: This sequence may be a read error, since a much larger clone differs from it by one base. The chain is built from TRBV5-5 and TRBJ2-2; maybe TRBD2 (5 bases). This CDR3 spans 13 amino acids. Germline loops: CDR1 SGHKS, CDR2 YYEKEE (reference sequence). The CDR3 DNA follows: TGTGCCAGCAGCTTGTTCATCACCGGGGAGCTGGTTTTT. Its protein product is CASSLFITGELVF. The full variable domain, completed using reference TRBV5-5 and TRBJ2-2, is DAGVTQSPTHLIKTRGQQVTLRCSPISGHKSVSWYQQVLGQGPQFIFQYYEKEERGRGNFPDRFSARQFPNYSSELNVNALLLGDSALYLCASSLFITGELVFGEGSRLTVL.

This clonotype was recorded a few times. The V gene is TRBV30, the J gene TRBJ1-4; tentative D call: TRBD1 (5 bases). Trimming removed 4 bases at V and 12 bases at J, with 21 bases between. Germline values: CDR1 GTSNPN, CDR2 SVGIG (reference sequence). This CDR3 is 14 amino acids long. The CDR3, as DNA: TGTGCCTGGAAAAGAACGTCCCCCGGGACCCAACTGTTTTTT. It specifies CAWKRTSPGTQLFF. Drawing the rest from reference TRBV30 and TRBJ1-4, the complete variable domain is SQTIHQWPATLVQPVGSPLSLECTVEGTSNPNLYWYRQAAGRGLQLLFYSVGIGQISSEVPQNLSASRPQDRQFILSSKKLLLSDSGFYLCAWKRTSPGTQLFFGSGTQLSVL.

As for this clonotype: A much larger clonotype is one base distant, so this may be a read error. Written as DNA, the CDR3 is TGTGTCAGCAGCACACGGACAGGGGCGAACACTGAAGCTTTCTTT. Translated: CVSSTRTGANTEAFF. The gene calls are TRBV7-9 and TRBJ1-1; 9 nucleotides line up with TRBD1. The CDR3 has 15 amino acids. Germline V gene data show CDR1 as SEHNR and CDR2 as FQNEAQ (reference sequence).

This clonotype was recorded many times. V usage is TRBV6-2 or TRBV6-3 and J usage is TRBJ1-6; tentatively, D is TRBD1 (5 bases). The germline V gene encodes CDR1 MNHEY and CDR2 SVGEGT. The CDR3 runs to 15 residues. V dropped 5 bases and J dropped 3 bases, with 11 bases sitting between them. CDR3 amino acids: CASSRQPGYNSPLHF. The CDR3 DNA sequence: TGTGCCAGCAGTCGACAGCCCGGCTATAATTCACCCCTCCACTTT.

As to this clonotype: This clone may be a read error of a much larger clone one base away. The rearrangement links TRBV29-1 to TRBJ2-5, with 15 bases identical to TRBD2. CDR1 SQVTM and CDR2 ANQGSEA come from the germline V gene. This CDR3 has 16 amino acids. The CDR3 region has the DNA TGCAGCGTTGGGACTAGCGGGAGGGCGAGACAAGATACCCAGTACTTC. It codes for CSVGTSGRARQDTQYF.

On this clonotype itself: This could be a read error, since a much larger clone is one nucleotide away. The CDR3 nucleotides read TGTGCCAGCAGTAAGCGTAGCGGGGCTAGCCCTCAGTGGGGCACAGATACGCAGTATTTT. Translation: CASSKRSGASPQWGTDTQYF. The V call is TRBV6-6, the J call TRBJ2-3; 8 positions match TRBD2. CDR1 is MNHNY and CDR2 is SVGAGI in the germline V gene (reference sequence). The CDR3 sequence is 20 residues long. V lost 5 bases, J lost 1 base, and 20 bases stayed unmatched.

A remark on this clonotype: This sequence may be a read error, since a much larger clone differs from it by one base. The chain has TRBV6-1 and TRBJ2-2; TRBD2 aligns across 9 bases. Losses at the gene ends were 10 bases for V and 4 bases for J; bases not matched to a gene: 4. The CDR3 extends over 13 amino acids. Per the germline V gene, CDR1 is MNHNS and CDR2 is SASEGT. CDR3 nucleotides: TGTGCCACGACTAGCGGAACCACCGGGGAGCTGTTTTTT. This translates into CATTSGTTGELFF.

As to this clonotype: At one of its ends the junction is not consistent with the germline gene, which may arise from a read error. The chain combines TRBV6-5 with TRBJ2-7; 11 bases match TRBD2. CDR3 length: 15 residues. Germline V gives CDR1 MNHEY, CDR2 SVGAGI. The CDR3 DNA sequence: TGTGCCAGCAGTTTTTTTAGCGGGAGGGCCTACGAGCGGTACTTC. As protein: CASSFFSGRAYERYF.

Comments on this clonotype: The CDR3 carries no conserved terminal phenylalanine or tryptophan, so it likely arises from a read error. The chain employs TRBV6-6 and TRBJ2-5; 8 bases are shared with TRBD2. The J segment lost 5 bases and the V segment lost 2 bases, leaving 7 bases of the junction unmatched. Per the germline V gene, CDR1 is MNHNY and CDR2 is SVGAGI (reference sequence). This CDR3 has 15 residues. The CDR3 DNA reads TGTGCCAGCAGTTACGGGGCGGGAGGTGGGGAGACCCAGTACGTC. It yields the protein CASSYGAGGGETQYV.

V usage is TRBV4-1 and J usage is TRBJ2-1; D gene unclear. The V and J ends lost 0 bases and 9 bases respectively, with 15 bases between them. Germline V CDR1 and CDR2: MGHRA, YSYEKL. The CDR3 has 15 residues. The CDR3 coding sequence is TGCGCCAGCAGCCAAGATGGACGTGAGCCAAGTGAGCAGTTCTTC. It codes for CASSQDGREPSEQFF.

This clonotype was counted many times. The chain couples TRBV11-3 to TRBJ2-1; 8 positions match TRBD1. This CDR3 has 12 residues. The V and J ends lost 7 bases and 9 bases, in that order; junction bases with no gene match: 5. Germline V gene sequence: CDR1 SGHNT, CDR2 YENEEA. Written as DNA, the CDR3 is TGTGCCAGCACCGGACAGGGCGCTGAGCAGTTCTTC. Translation gives CASTGQGAEQFF.

In this sample, this clonotype turned up a few times. This chain joins TRBV7-9 and TRBJ2-5; D is uncertain. The CDR3 covers 13 residues. Germline V lookup: CDR1 SEHNR, CDR2 FQNEAQ (reference sequence). V lost 2 bases, J lost 4 bases, and 8 bases lay in between. CDR3 bases: TGTGCCAGCAGCTTACACCCAATAGAGACCCAGTACTTC. This sequence encodes CASSLHPIETQYF.

This clonotype was counted at least ten times. V is TRBV7-8 and J is TRBJ2-1; D gene uncertain. V lost 4 bases, J lost 3 bases, and 16 bases lay in between. Germline-derived CDR1 and CDR2 are SGHVS and FQNEAQ. There are 16 residues in the CDR3. The CDR3 sequence is CASSYNPTGHYNEQFF. CDR3 DNA sequence: TGTGCCAGCAGCTATAACCCCACGGGCCACTACAATGAGCAGTTCTTC.

This clonotype has more than one count but fewer than ten. The gene calls are TRBV6-1 and TRBJ2-6, with TRBD1 matching over 10 bases. V was pared by 5 bases and J by 0 bases, with 4 bases of the junction left unmatched. From germline, CDR1 is MNHNS and CDR2 SASEGT. CDR3 length: 17 amino acids. CDR3 coding DNA: TGTGCCAGCAGTCTACGGACAGGGGGCTCTGGGGCCAACGTCCTGACTTTC. It translates to CASSLRTGGSGANVLTF.

In the case of this clonotype: With a much larger clone just one base away, this may be a read error. V is TRBV24-1 and J is TRBJ2-1; D gene ambiguous. Germline V gene data show CDR1 as KGHDR and CDR2 as SFDVKD. The CDR3 runs to 15 residues. The CDR3 protein is CATSDFNKPANEQLF. In DNA, the CDR3 is TGTGCCACCAGTGATTTCAACAAGCCCGCCAATGAGCAGCTCTTC.

As regards this clonotype: This may be a read error: a much more frequent sequence differs by one nucleotide. The chain uses TRBV6-2 or TRBV6-3 and TRBJ1-4; D gene uncertain. CDR3 length: 14 residues. From germline, CDR1 is MNHEY and CDR2 SVGEGT. The CDR3 coding sequence is TGTGCCAGCCGAGGTTCGGGCGGTAATGTAAAACTGTTTTTT. Translation: CASRGSGGNVKLFF.

With regard to this clonotype: The final CDR3 position lacks the conserved phenylalanine or tryptophan, pointing to a likely read error. This sequence joins TRBV6-2 or TRBV6-3 and TRBJ2-1; D gene unclear. V was clipped by 2 bases and J by 4 bases, with 12 bases between them. The CDR3 loop spans 15 amino acids. Germline V lookup: CDR1 MNHEY, CDR2 SVGEGT. CDR3 in amino acids: CASSYRSVFYNEQFL. In DNA, the CDR3 is TGTGCCAGCAGTTACAGGAGTGTGTTTTACAATGAGCAGTTCTTA.

The CDR3 bases are TGTGCCAGCAGCTTAGCGAACAGGGGACTAGCGCTGTACGAGCAGTACTTC. Translation gives CASSLANRGLALYEQYF. The V call is TRBV7-8, the J call TRBJ2-7, with 10 bases lining up with TRBD2. This CDR3 has 17 residues. With V trimmed by 0 bases and J by 4 bases, 9 bases remained unmatched. In germline, CDR1 is SGHVS, CDR2 FQNEAQ.

On this clonotype: A much larger clone is a single base away; this may be a read error. This chain uses TRBV29-1 with TRBJ2-3; the D gene is possibly TRBD2 (5 bases). The CDR3 extends over 16 amino acids. CDR1 is SQVTM and CDR2 is ANQGSEA in the germline V gene. V dropped 4 bases and J dropped 2 bases, with 19 bases sitting between them. DNA of the CDR3: TGCAGCGTTGGCAAAGCCCCGTGGAGGCTCACAGATACGCAGTATTTT. Amino acids: CSVGKAPWRLTDTQYF.

In this sample, this clonotype turned up a few times. The rearrangement uses TRBV6-2 or TRBV6-3 and TRBJ2-3; TRBD2 matches 12 bases. This CDR3 region has 16 residues. V lost 5 bases, J lost 5 bases, and 8 bases stayed unmatched. Germline assignment: CDR1 MNHEY and CDR2 SVGEGT. The CDR3 reads CASSRGLAGPGDTQYF. CDR3 DNA: TGTGCCAGCAGTCGAGGACTAGCGGGGCCGGGAGATACGCAGTATTTT.

On this clonotype: A read error may explain this, as a much larger clone is one base away. The DNA of the CDR3 is TGTGCCAGCAGTGAAAATCTAGCGGACGGGGCAGATACGCAGTATTTT. Protein product: CASSENLADGADTQYF. The chain links TRBV12-3 or TRBV12-4 to TRBJ2-3; TRBD2 matches at 7 bases. This CDR3 has 16 amino acids. Unmatched junction bases numbered 12, after V lost 5 bases and J lost 4 bases.

In the case of this clonotype: This may come from a read error, since a much larger clone is one base off. As the CDR3 is not closed by the conserved phenylalanine or tryptophan, this likely results from a read error. The V call is TRBV29-1, the J call TRBJ2-7, with 11 bases aligning to TRBD2. The CDR3 loop spans 13 amino acids. Germline V gives CDR1 SQVTM, CDR2 ANQGSEA. V shed 7 bases and J 1 base; nucleotides not matched to a gene: 3. The CDR3 DNA follows: TGCAGCGGAGGGACTAGCGGATCCTACGAGCAGTACTCC. It is translated as CSGGTSGSYEQYS.